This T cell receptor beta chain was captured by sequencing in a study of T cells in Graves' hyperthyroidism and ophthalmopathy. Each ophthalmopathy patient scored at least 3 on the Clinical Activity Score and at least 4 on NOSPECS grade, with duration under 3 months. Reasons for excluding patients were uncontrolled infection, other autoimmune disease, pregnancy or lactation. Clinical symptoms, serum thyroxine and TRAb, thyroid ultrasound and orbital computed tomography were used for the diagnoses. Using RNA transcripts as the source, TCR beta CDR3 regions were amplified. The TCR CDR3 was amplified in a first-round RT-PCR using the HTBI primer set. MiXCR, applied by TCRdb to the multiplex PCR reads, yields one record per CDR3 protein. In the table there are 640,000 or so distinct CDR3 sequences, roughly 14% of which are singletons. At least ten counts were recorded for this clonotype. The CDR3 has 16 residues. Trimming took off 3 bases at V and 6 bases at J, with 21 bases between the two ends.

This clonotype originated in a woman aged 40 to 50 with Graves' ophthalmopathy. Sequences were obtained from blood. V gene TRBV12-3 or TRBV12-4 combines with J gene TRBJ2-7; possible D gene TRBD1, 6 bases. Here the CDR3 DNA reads TGTGCCAGCAGTTTCGAGCCGGGACACGTCTACGCCGAGCAGTACTTC. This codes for CASSFEPGHVYAEQYF.